This T cell receptor beta chain was profiled in a study of blood T cell repertoires in COVID-19. TCRdb's table, derived via immunoSEQ multiplex PCR, lists solely in-frame clones and lacks some. The table records about 98,000 clones, over 70% of them present only once. This clone was detected once. Germline V CDR1 and CDR2: SGDLS, YYNGEE. With 2 bases clipped from V and 3 bases from J, the junction kept 12 bases outside the gene matches. This CDR3 is built from 18 residues. The source of this sequence is a woman older than 75 with acute or convalescent COVID-19. The rearrangement uses TRBV9 and TRBJ2-3; 10 nucleotides match TRBD2. Sequenced input: peripheral blood. CDR3 in DNA: TGTGCCAGCAGCGTCCGAAAAGGGACTAGCGAATTGACAGATACGCAGTATTTT. Translation: CASSVRKGTSELTDTQYF.